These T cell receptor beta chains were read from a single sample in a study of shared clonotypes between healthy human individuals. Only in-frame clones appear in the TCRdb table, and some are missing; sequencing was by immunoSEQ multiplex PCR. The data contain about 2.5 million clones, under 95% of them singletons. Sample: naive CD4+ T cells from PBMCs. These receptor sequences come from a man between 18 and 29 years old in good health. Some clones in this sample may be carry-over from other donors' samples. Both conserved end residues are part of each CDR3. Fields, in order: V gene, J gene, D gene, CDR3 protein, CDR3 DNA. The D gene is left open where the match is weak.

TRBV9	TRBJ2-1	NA	CASSVDDRPFQFF	TGTGCCAGCAGCGTAGACGACAGGCCGTTTCAGTTCTTC
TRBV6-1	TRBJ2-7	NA	CASSGQGLGDEQYF	TGTGCCAGCTCTGGGCAGGGCCTGGGCGACGAGCAGTACTTC
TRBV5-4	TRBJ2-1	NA	CASSIRVSYNEQFF	TGTGCCAGCAGCATTCGGGTTTCGTACAATGAGCAGTTCTTC
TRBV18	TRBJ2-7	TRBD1	CASSLSGTGSYEQYF	TGTGCCAGCTCACTCTCCGGGACAGGGTCCTACGAGCAGTACTTC
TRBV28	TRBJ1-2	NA	CASSFPRGVYGYTF	TGTGCCAGCAGTTTTCCCAGGGGAGTCTATGGCTACACCTTC
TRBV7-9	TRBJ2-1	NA	CASSLGVEWLPEQFF	TGTGCCAGCAGCTTAGGGGTTGAGTGGCTGCCTGAGCAGTTCTTC
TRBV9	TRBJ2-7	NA	CASSADLSSYEQYF	TGTGCCAGCAGCGCGGACTTAAGCTCCTACGAGCAGTACTTC
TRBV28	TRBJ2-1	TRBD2	CASSPLAGGYNEQFF	TGTGCCAGCAGTCCACTAGCGGGGGGCTACAATGAGCAGTTCTTC
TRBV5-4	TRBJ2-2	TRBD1	CAKRGQGPPRNTGELFF	TGTGCTAAAAGGGGACAGGGGCCACCGAGGAACACCGGGGAGCTGTTTTTT
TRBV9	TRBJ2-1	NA	CASSPLGREWNEQFF	TGTGCCAGCAGCCCCCTAGGACGGGAGTGGAATGAGCAGTTCTTC
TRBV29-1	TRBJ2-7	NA	CSVGGTLKREQYF	TGCAGCGTTGGTGGCACCCTGAAACGCGAGCAGTACTTC